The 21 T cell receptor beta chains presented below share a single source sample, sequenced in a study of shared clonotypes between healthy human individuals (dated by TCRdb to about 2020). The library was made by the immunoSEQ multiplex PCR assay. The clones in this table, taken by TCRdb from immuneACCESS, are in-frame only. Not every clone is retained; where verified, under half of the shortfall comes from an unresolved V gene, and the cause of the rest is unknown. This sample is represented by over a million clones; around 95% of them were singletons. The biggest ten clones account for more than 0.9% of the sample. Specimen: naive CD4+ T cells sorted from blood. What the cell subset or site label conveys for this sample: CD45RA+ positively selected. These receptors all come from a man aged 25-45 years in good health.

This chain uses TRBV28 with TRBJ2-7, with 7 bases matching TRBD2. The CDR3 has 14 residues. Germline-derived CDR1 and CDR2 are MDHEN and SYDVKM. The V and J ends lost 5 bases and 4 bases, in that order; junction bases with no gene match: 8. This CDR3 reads CASSPGDGRYEQYF. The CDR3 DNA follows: TGTGCCAGCAGTCCAGGCGACGGGAGGTACGAGCAGTACTTC. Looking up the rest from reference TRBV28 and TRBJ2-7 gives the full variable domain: DVKVTQSSRYLVKRTGEKVFLECVQDMDHENMFWYRQDPGLGLRLIYFSYDVKMKEKGDIPEGYSVSREKKERFSLILESASTNQTSMYLCASSPGDGRYEQYFGPGTRLTVT.

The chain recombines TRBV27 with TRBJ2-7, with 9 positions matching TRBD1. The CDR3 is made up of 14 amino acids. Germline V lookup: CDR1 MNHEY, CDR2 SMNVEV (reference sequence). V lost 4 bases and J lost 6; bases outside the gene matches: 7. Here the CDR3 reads CASSSGTGLSEQYF. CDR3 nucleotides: TGTGCCAGCAGTTCCGGGACAGGGCTCTCCGAGCAGTACTTC.

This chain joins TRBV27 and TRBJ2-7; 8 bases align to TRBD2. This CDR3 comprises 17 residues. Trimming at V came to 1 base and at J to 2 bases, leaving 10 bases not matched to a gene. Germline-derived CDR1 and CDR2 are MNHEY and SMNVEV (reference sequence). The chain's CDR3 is CASSLYLAGSSPYEQYF. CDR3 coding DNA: TGTGCCAGCAGTTTATACTTAGCGGGGTCCTCCCCCTACGAGCAGTACTTC.

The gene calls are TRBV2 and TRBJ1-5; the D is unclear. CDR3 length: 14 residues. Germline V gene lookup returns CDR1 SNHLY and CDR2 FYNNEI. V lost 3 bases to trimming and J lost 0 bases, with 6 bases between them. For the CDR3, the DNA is TGTGCCAGCAGTGAGGGCAGTAGCAATCAGCCCCAGCATTTT. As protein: CASSEGSSNQPQHF.

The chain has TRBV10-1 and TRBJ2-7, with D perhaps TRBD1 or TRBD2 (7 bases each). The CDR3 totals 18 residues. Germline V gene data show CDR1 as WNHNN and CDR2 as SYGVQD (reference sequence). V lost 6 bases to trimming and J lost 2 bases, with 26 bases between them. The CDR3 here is CASRILGGDSFFTYEQYF. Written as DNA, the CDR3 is TGCGCCAGCAGGATCTTAGGGGGGGACAGTTTTTTCACCTACGAGCAGTACTTC.

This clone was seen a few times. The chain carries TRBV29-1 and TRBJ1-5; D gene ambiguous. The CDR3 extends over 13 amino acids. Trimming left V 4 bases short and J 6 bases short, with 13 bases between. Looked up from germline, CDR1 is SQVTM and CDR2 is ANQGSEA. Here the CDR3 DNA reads TGCAGCGTTGTGGAAGGGCTTGGTCAGCCCCAGCATTTT. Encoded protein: CSVVEGLGQPQHF.

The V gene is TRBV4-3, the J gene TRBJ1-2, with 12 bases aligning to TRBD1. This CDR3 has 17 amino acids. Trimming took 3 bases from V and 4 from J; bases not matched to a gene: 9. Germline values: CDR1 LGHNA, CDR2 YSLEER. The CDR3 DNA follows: TGCGCCAGCAGCCAGGATACCGGGACAGGGGGCGTCTATGGCTACACCTTC. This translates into CASSQDTGTGGVYGYTF.

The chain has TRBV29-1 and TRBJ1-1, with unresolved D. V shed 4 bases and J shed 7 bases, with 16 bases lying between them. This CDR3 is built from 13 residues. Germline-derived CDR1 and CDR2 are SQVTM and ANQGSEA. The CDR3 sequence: CSVVSGIGREAFF. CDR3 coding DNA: TGCAGCGTTGTCTCGGGAATCGGTCGTGAAGCTTTCTTT.

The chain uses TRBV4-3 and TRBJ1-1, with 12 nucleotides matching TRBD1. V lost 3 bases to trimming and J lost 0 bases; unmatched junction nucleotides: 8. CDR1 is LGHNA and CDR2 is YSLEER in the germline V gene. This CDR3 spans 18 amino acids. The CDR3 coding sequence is TGCGCCAGCAGCCAGGAAACGGGACAGGGGGCTTTGAACACTGAAGCTTTCTTT. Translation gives CASSQETGQGALNTEAFF.

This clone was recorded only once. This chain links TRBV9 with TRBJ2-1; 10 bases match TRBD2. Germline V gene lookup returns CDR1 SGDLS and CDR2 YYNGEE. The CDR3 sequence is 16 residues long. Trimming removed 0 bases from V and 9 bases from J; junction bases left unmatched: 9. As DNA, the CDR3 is TGTGCCAGCAGCGTAGGTGGTCTAGCGGGAGTGGTTGAGCAGTTCTTC. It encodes CASSVGGLAGVVEQFF.

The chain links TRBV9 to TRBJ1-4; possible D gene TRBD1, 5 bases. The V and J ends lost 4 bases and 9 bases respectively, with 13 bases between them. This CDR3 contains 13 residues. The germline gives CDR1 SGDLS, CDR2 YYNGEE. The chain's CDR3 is CASSQAGQKKLFF. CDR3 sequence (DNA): TGTGCCAGCAGCCAGGCGGGGCAGAAAAAACTGTTTTTT.

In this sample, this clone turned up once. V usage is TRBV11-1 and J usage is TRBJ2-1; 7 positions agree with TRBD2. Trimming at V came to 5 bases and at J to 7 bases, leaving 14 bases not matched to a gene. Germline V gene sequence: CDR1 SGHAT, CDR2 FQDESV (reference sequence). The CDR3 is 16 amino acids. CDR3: CASSREVGAPNNEQFF. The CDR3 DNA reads TGTGCCAGCAGCCGGGAGGTTGGGGCCCCGAATAATGAGCAGTTCTTC. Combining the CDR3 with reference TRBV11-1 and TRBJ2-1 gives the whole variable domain EAEVAQSPRYKITEKSQAVAFWCDPISGHATLYWYRQILGQGPELLVQFQDESVVDDSQLPKDRFSAERLKGVDSTLKIQPAELGDSAMYLCASSREVGAPNNEQFFGPGTRLTVL.

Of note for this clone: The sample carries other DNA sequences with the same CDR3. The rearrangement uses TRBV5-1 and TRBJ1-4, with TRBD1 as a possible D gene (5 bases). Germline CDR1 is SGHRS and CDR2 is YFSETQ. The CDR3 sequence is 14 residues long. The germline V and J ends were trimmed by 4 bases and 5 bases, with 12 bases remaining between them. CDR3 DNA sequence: TGCGCCAGCAGCCTGGACAAGGGAAATGAAAAACTGTTTTTT. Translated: CASSLDKGNEKLFF.

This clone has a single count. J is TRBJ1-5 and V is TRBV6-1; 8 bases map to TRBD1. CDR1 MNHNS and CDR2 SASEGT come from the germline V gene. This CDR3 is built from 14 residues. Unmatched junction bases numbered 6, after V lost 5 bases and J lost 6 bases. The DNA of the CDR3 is TGTGCCAGCAGTACGTCAGGGGGCAGTCAGCCCCAGCATTTT. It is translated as CASSTSGGSQPQHF.

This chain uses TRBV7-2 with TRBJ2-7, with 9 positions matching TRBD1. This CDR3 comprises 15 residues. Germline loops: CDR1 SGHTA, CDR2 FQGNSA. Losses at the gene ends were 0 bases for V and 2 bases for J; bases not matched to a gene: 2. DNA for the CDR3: TGTGCCAGCAGCTTAGCCCGGGACAGGGCCTACGAGCAGTACTTC. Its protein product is CASSLARDRAYEQYF.

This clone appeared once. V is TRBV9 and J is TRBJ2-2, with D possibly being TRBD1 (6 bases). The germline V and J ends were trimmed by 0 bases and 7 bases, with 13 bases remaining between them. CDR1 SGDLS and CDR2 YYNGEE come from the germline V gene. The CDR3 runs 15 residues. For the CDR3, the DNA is TGTGCCAGCAGCGTAGTGGCAGGGGTTAGCGGGGAGCTGTTTTTT. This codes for CASSVVAGVSGELFF.

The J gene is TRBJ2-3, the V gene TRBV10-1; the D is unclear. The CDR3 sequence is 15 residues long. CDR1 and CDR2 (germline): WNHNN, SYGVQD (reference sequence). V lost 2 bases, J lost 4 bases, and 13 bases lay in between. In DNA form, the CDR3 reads TGCGCCAGCAGTGAGACCCCGCACGCGTCAGATACGCAGTATTTT. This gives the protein CASSETPHASDTQYF.

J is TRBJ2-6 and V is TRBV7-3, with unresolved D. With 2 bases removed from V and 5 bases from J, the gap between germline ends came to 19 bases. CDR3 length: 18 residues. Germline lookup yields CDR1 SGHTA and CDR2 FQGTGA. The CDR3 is CASSLLVRLQSRANVLTF. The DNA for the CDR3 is TGTGCCAGCAGCTTACTAGTACGCTTACAAAGTCGGGCCAACGTCCTGACTTTC.

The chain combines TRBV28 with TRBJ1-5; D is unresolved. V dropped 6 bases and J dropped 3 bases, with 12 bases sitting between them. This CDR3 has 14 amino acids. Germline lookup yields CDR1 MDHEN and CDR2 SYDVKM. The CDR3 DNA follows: TGTGCCAGCAGCCCCGGACGGATCAATCAGCCCCAGCATTTT. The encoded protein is CASSPGRINQPQHF. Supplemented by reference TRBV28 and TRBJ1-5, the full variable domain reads DVKVTQSSRYLVKRTGEKVFLECVQDMDHENMFWYRQDPGLGLRLIYFSYDVKMKEKGDIPEGYSVSREKKERFSLILESASTNQTSMYLCASSPGRINQPQHFGDGTRLSIL.

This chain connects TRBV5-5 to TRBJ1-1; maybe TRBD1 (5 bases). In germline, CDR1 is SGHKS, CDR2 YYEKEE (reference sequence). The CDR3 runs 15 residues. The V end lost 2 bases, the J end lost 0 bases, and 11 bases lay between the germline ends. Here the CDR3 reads CASSLRTDMNTEAFF. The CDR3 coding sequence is TGTGCCAGCAGCTTAAGGACGGACATGAACACTGAAGCTTTCTTT. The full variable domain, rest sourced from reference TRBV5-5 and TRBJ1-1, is DAGVTQSPTHLIKTRGQQVTLRCSPISGHKSVSWYQQVLGQGPQFIFQYYEKEERGRGNFPDRFSARQFPNYSSELNVNALLLGDSALYLCASSLRTDMNTEAFFGQGTRLTVV.

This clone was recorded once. CDR3 amino acids: CASSEATGFSWGETQYF. The DNA of the CDR3 is TGTGCCAGCAGTGAAGCGACAGGGTTCTCCTGGGGGGAGACCCAGTACTTC. The rearrangement uses TRBV6-1 and TRBJ2-5, with 7 positions matching TRBD1. CDR3 size: 17 residues. V shed 0 bases, J shed 5 bases, and the junction held 12 bases outside the gene matches. Germline lookup yields CDR1 MNHNS and CDR2 SASEGT.